The source of this TCR beta chain is a study of CD8+ T cells in alopecia areata. Study findings and constraints: Mice gave a clearer picture of TCR sharing than patients did, possibly for HLA-related reasons. Higher clonality and more expanded CD8+ clones appeared in lesional than normal scalp.

As the sequencing template, cDNA was produced by extracting RNA and reverse transcribing it. The repertoire was sequenced with immunoSEQ multiplex PCR; TCRdb's copy has only in-frame clones and lacks some. Of around 200,000 clones in the sample, about 60% were seen once. Details on this clone: Its antigen is not known.

Treatment: oral pan-JAK inhibitor, 5-10 mg twice daily. Germline CDR1 SQVTM, CDR2 ANQGSEA. Trimming took 3 bases from V and 5 from J, leaving 9 bases between them. The CDR3 has 12 amino acids. The chain employs TRBV29-1 and TRBJ2-3; no firm D call. The specimen comprised CD8+ T cells sorted from blood, sampled at week 24, from a patient treated with tofacitinib. This receptor was identified in a human donor with alopecia areata. CDR3 region: CSVDLRGDTQYF. The CDR3 coding sequence is TGCAGCGTTGATCTCAGAGGAGATACGCAGTATTTT.